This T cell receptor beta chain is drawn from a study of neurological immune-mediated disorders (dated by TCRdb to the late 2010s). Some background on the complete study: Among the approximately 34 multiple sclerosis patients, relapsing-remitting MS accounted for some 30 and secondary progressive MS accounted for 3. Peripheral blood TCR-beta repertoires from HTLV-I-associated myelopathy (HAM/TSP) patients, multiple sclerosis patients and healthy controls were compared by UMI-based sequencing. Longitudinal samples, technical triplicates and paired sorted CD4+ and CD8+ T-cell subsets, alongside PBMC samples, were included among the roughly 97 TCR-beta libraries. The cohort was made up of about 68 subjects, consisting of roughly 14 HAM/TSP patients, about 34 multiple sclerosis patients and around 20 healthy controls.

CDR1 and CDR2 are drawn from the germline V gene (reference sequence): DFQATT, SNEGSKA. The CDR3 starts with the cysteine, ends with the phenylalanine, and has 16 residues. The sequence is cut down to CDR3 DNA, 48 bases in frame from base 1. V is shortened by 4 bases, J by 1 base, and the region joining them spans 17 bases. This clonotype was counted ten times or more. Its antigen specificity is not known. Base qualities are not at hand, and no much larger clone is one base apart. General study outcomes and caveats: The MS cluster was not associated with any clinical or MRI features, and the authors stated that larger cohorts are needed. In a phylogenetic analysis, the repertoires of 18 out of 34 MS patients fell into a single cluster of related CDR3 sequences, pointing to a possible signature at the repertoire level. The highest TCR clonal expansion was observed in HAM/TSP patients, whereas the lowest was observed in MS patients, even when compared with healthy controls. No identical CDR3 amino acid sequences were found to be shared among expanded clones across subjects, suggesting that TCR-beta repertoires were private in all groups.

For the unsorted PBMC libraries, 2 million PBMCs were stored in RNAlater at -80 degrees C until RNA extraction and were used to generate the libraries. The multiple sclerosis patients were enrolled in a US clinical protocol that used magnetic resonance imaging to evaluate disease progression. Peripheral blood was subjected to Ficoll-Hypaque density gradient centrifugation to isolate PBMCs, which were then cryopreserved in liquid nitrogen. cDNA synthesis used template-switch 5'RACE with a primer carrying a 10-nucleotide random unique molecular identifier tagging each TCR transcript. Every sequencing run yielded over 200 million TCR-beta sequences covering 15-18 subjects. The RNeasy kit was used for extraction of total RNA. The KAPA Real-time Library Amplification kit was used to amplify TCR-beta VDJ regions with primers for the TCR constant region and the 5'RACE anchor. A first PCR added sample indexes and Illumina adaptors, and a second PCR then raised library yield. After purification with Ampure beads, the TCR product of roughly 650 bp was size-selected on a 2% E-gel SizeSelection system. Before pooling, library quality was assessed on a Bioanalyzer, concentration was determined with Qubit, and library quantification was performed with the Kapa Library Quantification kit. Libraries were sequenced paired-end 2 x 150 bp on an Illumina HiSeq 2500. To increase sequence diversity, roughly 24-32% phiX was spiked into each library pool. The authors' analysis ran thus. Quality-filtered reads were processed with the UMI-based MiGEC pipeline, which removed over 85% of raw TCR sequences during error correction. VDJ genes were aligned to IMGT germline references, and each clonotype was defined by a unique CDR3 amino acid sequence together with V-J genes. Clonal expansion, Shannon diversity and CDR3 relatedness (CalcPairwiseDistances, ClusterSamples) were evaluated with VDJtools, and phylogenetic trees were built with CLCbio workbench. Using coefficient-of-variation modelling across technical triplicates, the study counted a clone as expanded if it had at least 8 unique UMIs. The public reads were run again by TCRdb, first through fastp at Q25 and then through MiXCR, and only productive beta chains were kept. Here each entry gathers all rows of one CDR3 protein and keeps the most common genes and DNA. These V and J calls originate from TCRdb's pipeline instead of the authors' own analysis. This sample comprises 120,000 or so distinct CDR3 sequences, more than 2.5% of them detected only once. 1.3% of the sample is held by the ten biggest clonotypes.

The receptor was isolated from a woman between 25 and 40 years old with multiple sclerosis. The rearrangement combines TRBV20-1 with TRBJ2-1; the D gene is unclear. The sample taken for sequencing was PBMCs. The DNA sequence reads TGCAGTGCTACCCGGTGGGGTCGGGTATCCTACAATGAGCAGTTCTTC. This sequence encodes CSATRWGRVSYNEQFF.